These 8 T cell receptor beta chains were sequenced from one sample in a study of blood T cell repertoires in COVID-19. The repertoire was sequenced with immunoSEQ multiplex PCR; TCRdb's copy has only in-frame clones and lacks some. The table has about 130,000 clones, around 76% seen once; the top ten hold 5.5%. Sequencing was done on a sample of peripheral blood. Receptors were obtained from a man aged 60 to 69 with acute or convalescent COVID-19.

This clone was seen a few times. J is TRBJ2-1 and V is TRBV14; 13 positions match TRBD2. V shed 4 bases and J 9 bases; nucleotides not matched to a gene: 6. This CDR3 is built from 15 residues. Germline V gene lookup returns CDR1 SGHDN and CDR2 FVKESK. The CDR3 is CASSLGTSGISEQFF. The DNA of the CDR3 is TGTGCCAGCAGCCTCGGGACTAGCGGGATAAGTGAGCAGTTCTTC.

V is TRBV5-5 and J is TRBJ1-1; unclear D gene. Per the germline V gene, CDR1 is SGHKS and CDR2 is YYEKEE (reference sequence). The CDR3 sequence is 13 residues long. V shed 3 bases and J shed 3 bases, with 9 bases lying between them. In nucleotides, the CDR3 is TGTGCCAGCAGCTACCAAGGAGACACTGAAGCTTTCTTT. Translation: CASSYQGDTEAFF.

This chain joins TRBV2 and TRBJ1-5, with D maybe TRBD1 (5 bases). The CDR3 is 14 amino acids. Germline CDR1 reads SNHLY; CDR2 reads FYNNEI. Trimming stripped 8 bases from V and 2 bases from J, with 13 bases between. The CDR3: CASGPAGGNQPQHF. CDR3 in DNA: TGTGCCAGCGGACCCGCGGGGGGCAATCAGCCCCAGCATTTT. Full variable domain (rest looked up from reference TRBV2 and TRBJ1-5): EPEVTQTPSHQVTQMGQEVILRCVPISNHLYFYWYRQILGQKVEFLVSFYNNEISEKSEIFDDQFSVERPDGSNFTLKIRSTKLEDSAMYFCASGPAGGNQPQHFGDGTRLSIL.

The gene calls are TRBV5-6 and TRBJ1-6; TRBD1 matches at 7 bases. The J segment lost 9 bases and the V segment lost 2 bases, leaving 5 bases of the junction unmatched. Germline V gives CDR1 SGHDT, CDR2 YYEEEE. The CDR3 extends over 14 amino acids. The DNA for the CDR3 is TGTGCCAGCAGCTTCAAGACAGGGAGTTCACCCCTCCACTTT. It yields the protein CASSFKTGSSPLHF.

In its sample, this clone was seen once. CDR3 in amino acids: CASSLGGSSDTQYF. CDR3 DNA: TGCGCCAGCAGTTTAGGCGGGAGCTCAGATACGCAGTATTTT. The V call is TRBV10-1, the J call TRBJ2-3; 7 positions match TRBD2. The CDR3 consists of 14 residues. Trimming at V came to 5 bases and at J to 4 bases, leaving 6 bases not matched to a gene. Germline loops: CDR1 WNHNN, CDR2 SYGVQD (reference sequence).

The chain carries TRBV6-1 and TRBJ1-2, with D unresolved. CDR3 size: 12 residues. CDR1 is MNHNS, CDR2 SASEGT, per germline. V was pared by 5 bases and J by 0 bases, with 4 bases between. DNA for the CDR3: TGTGCCAGCAGTTATTCTAACTATGGCTACACCTTC. This gives the protein CASSYSNYGYTF.

The chain uses TRBV3-1 (or the pseudogene TRBV3-2) and TRBJ2-2; TRBD2 aligns across 15 bases. Trimming took 4 bases from V and 6 from J; bases not matched to a gene: 6. The CDR3 has 17 amino acids. The germline V gene has CDR1 LGHDT and CDR2 YNNKEL (reference sequence). The CDR3 is CASSPWTSGGAAGELFF. CDR3 DNA: TGTGCCAGCAGCCCTTGGACTAGCGGGGGGGCCGCCGGGGAGCTGTTTTTT.

This clone was observed a few times. V gene TRBV24-1 combines with J gene TRBJ1-2, with D possibly matching TRBD1 (5 bases). Per the germline V gene, CDR1 is KGHDR and CDR2 is SFDVKD. The V end was cut by 4 bases, the J end by 11 bases, with 13 bases between. This CDR3 contains 12 residues. The CDR3 nucleotides read TGTGCCACCAGTGACCGTCAGGGAGGGTACACCTTC. Its protein product is CATSDRQGGYTF.